Below, one TCR beta chain is given with its context. The record originates from a study of blood T cell repertoires in COVID-19. Authors' data handling: It was from reference gene primer amplification that nucleated cell counts were estimated. This table comes from immunoSEQ multiplex PCR, and its TCRdb copy is limited to in-frame clones, with some not included. The V and J calls and clone size come from that table; D and trimming were worked out from the DNA. The data contain fewer than 300,000 clones, 84% of them singletons. The sequencing input was peripheral blood. The receptor was derived from a human donor in a cohort sampled during active COVID-19.

The CDR3 nucleotides read TGTGCCAGCAGCCTAGCGGGAGGGCGATCCGGGGAGCTGTTTTTT. It encodes CASSLAGGRSGELFF. V is TRBV3-1 (or the pseudogene TRBV3-2) and J is TRBJ2-2, with TRBD2 matching over 11 bases. Trimming took 4 bases from V and 6 from J; bases not matched to a gene: 4. Germline-derived CDR1 and CDR2 are LGHDT and YNNKEL (reference sequence). This CDR3 is built from 15 residues.